This TCR beta chain was sequenced for a study of T cells after yellow fever vaccination. The study, taken as a whole, reports: Highly abundant clonotypes carried over from the bulk population could end up in FACS-sorted repertoires as contaminants. Faster peaking, at day 5 versus 15, marked a secondary response that was weaker.

This clonotype was counted at least ten times. Antigen specificity is unknown. The germline V gene has CDR1 MGHRA and CDR2 YSYEKL. V shed 0 bases and J shed 0 bases, with 12 bases lying between them. This CDR3 contains 17 residues. A universal primer site and UMIs were added as TCR cDNA was made by 5'RACE template switching. TCRdb fed the 5' RACE reads into MiXCR, producing one record per CDR3 protein. Among more than 300,000 distinct CDR3 sequences listed, around 4.5% were seen once. The specimen comprised PBMCs, sampled 15 days after the yellow fever booster vaccination. The origin of this receptor is a young man who received the YFV17D yellow fever vaccine. The chain couples TRBV4-1 to TRBJ1-5; D is possibly TRBD1 (5 bases). As DNA, the CDR3 is TGCGCCAGCAGCCAAGATTTGGGGGACTCTAGCAATCAGCCCCAGCATTTT. Translated, it gives CASSQDLGDSSNQPQHF.